One sample yielded the 27 T cell receptor beta chains listed below, sequenced in a study of blood T cells in healthy people across ages. With a J-beta primer mix and a sample-barcoded 5' primer, a second PCR ran roughly 6 to 11 cycles. One entry per CDR3 protein, called by TCRdb with MiXCR from the 5' RACE reads. The sample has 730,000 or so distinct CDR3 sequences, roughly two fifths seen once. The sample consisted of blood. These receptors came from a woman aged 55-69 years in good health.

The V and J genes are TRBV5-1 and TRBJ2-5; 10 bases agree with TRBD2. From germline, CDR1 is SGHRS and CDR2 YFSETQ. The CDR3 has 16 residues. The V gene end was trimmed by 4 bases and the J gene end by 11 bases; junction bases not matched to a gene: 17. CDR3 coding DNA: TGCGCCAGCAGCCCCCAACTAGCGGGGCTCGGGGCTGAGCAGTACTTC. Protein sequence: CASSPQLAGLGAEQYF.

This chain connects TRBV13 to TRBJ2-1; 7 nucleotides align to TRBD2. With V trimmed by 4 bases and J by 7 bases, 7 bases remained unmatched. From germline, CDR1 is PRHDT and CDR2 FYEKMQ (reference sequence). There are 14 residues in the CDR3. CDR3 region: CASSSSSSGNEQFF. CDR3 nucleotides: TGTGCCAGCAGCTCCAGTTCTAGCGGAAATGAGCAGTTCTTC. Variable domain in full (rest from reference TRBV13 and TRBJ2-1): AAGVIQSPRHLIKEKRETATLKCYPIPRHDTVYWYQQGPGQDPQFLISFYEKMQSDKGSIPDRFSAQQFSDYHSELNMSSLELGDSALYFCASSSSSSGNEQFFGPGTRLTVL.

With regard to this clonotype: Its ends do not fully match the called genes, so a read error is possible. In nucleotides, the CDR3 is TGCAGTGCTAGTGACGGGGGCAATCAGTCCCAGCATTTT. Protein sequence: CSASDGGNQSQHF. The J gene is TRBJ1-5, the V gene TRBV20-1, with a possible D match to TRBD1 (6 bases). Germline V lookup: CDR1 DFQATT, CDR2 SNEGSKA (reference sequence). This CDR3 has 13 amino acids.

This chain's CDR3 is CASSESGHRNQPQHF. In nucleotides, the CDR3 is TGCGCCAGCAGTGAGTCGGGGCACCGGAATCAGCCCCAGCATTTT. The chain couples TRBV10-2 to TRBJ1-5; tentative D call: TRBD1 (5 bases). Germline CDR1 reads WSHSY; CDR2 reads SAAADI. The CDR3 covers 15 residues. Trimming took 0 bases from V and 4 from J, leaving 10 bases between them.

The sample holds a few counts of this clonotype. The chain has TRBV28 and TRBJ2-3; 8 positions agree with TRBD1. Germline CDR1 MDHEN, CDR2 SYDVKM. V lost 3 bases to trimming and J lost 0 bases; unmatched junction nucleotides: 8. There are 17 residues in the CDR3. CDR3 protein: CASSFPSDRVSTDTQYF. The CDR3 DNA reads TGTGCCAGCAGTTTCCCCTCGGACAGGGTCAGCACAGATACGCAGTATTTT. The variable domain in full, completed from reference TRBV28 and TRBJ2-3, reads DVKVTQSSRYLVKRTGEKVFLECVQDMDHENMFWYRQDPGLGLRLIYFSYDVKMKEKGDIPEGYSVSREKKERFSLILESASTNQTSMYLCASSFPSDRVSTDTQYFGPGTRLTVL.

The genes are TRBV12-3 or TRBV12-4 and TRBJ2-1, with 8 bases aligning to TRBD2. CDR3 length: 14 residues. The ends lost 5 bases at V and 6 bases at J; junction bases unmatched: 6. The CDR3 spells CASSPGGPSNEQFF. As DNA, the CDR3 is TGTGCCAGCAGTCCGGGAGGGCCTAGCAATGAGCAGTTCTTC.

V gene TRBV27 combines with J gene TRBJ1-4; 9 positions match TRBD1. The J segment lost 0 bases and the V segment lost 5 bases, leaving 4 bases of the junction unmatched. This CDR3 is 16 amino acids long. The germline CDR1 and CDR2 sequences are MNHEY and SMNVEV (reference sequence). The CDR3 spells CASSPGTGTTNEKLFF. DNA for the CDR3: TGTGCCAGCAGTCCAGGGACAGGGACAACTAATGAAAAACTGTTTTTT.

J is TRBJ1-4 and V is TRBV27; unclear D gene. The CDR3 sequence is 14 residues long. Trimming left V 8 bases short and J 3 bases short, with 13 bases between. From germline, CDR1 is MNHEY and CDR2 SMNVEV (reference sequence). CDR3 protein: CASAPGVANEKLFF. The DNA for the CDR3 is TGTGCCAGCGCCCCCGGGGTAGCTAATGAAAAACTGTTTTTT.

The chain has TRBV4-2 and TRBJ2-1; D is ambiguous. Germline CDR1 reads LGHNA; CDR2 reads YNFKEQ. With 3 bases removed from V and 8 bases from J, the gap between germline ends came to 14 bases. This CDR3 has 14 residues. The CDR3 reads CASSHWDSSDEQFF. In DNA, the CDR3 is TGTGCCAGCAGCCATTGGGATAGTAGTGATGAGCAGTTCTTC.

Comments on this clonotype: One junction end disagrees with the germline gene, perhaps due to a read error. The genes are TRBV5-6 and TRBJ2-1, with a weak D call TRBD1 (5 bases). The CDR3 totals 12 residues. Germline V gene data show CDR1 as SGHDT and CDR2 as YYEEEE. The CDR3, as DNA: TGTGCCGGCAGCTTGGAGAAGGGGATCCAGTTCTTC. This gives the protein CAGSLEKGIQFF.

The rearrangement uses TRBV29-1 and TRBJ2-4, with D maybe TRBD2 (5 bases). The tail of the sequence fits TRBJ2-7 better, so the J call may be wrong. The CDR3 extends over 11 amino acids. The germline gives CDR1 SQVTM, CDR2 ANQGSEA. DNA for the CDR3: TGCAGCGTTGATGCGGGTTTCGAGCAGTACTTC. Translation: CSVDAGFEQYF.

The J gene is TRBJ2-7, the V gene TRBV7-2; D is perhaps TRBD1 (6 bases). V shed 5 bases and J shed 2 bases, with 13 bases lying between them. The CDR3 extends over 14 amino acids. CDR1 is SGHTA, CDR2 FQGNSA, per germline. The CDR3 protein is CASSVDHRAYEQYF. CDR3 nucleotides: TGTGCCAGCAGCGTAGATCACAGGGCCTACGAGCAGTACTTC. The full variable domain, with the rest looked up from reference TRBV7-2 and TRBJ2-7, is GAGVSQSPSNKVTEKGKDVELRCDPISGHTALYWYRQSLGQGLEFLIYFQGNSAPDKSGLPSDRFSAERTGGSVSTLTIQRTQQEDSAVYLCASSVDHRAYEQYFGPGTRLTVT.

J is TRBJ1-6 and V is TRBV11-3, with D tentatively TRBD1 (5 bases). Germline V lookup: CDR1 SGHNT, CDR2 YENEEA. This CDR3 has 13 amino acids. Trimming shortened V by 3 bases and J by 11 bases, and 11 bases separated the two germline ends. CDR3 sequence: CASSLKGSTPLHF. CDR3 DNA: TGTGCCAGCAGCTTGAAGGGGTCGACACCCCTCCACTTT.

V and J are TRBV12-3 or TRBV12-4 and TRBJ2-6, with 7 nucleotides matching TRBD1. CDR3 length: 17 amino acids. Trimming cost V 6 bases and J 0 bases; bases outside gene matches: 8. The CDR3 sequence: CASRKTGFGSGANVLTF. For the CDR3, the DNA is TGTGCCAGCAGAAAGACAGGGTTCGGCTCTGGGGCCAACGTCCTGACTTTC.

V is TRBV18 and J is TRBJ2-3; TRBD2 aligns across 9 bases. Germline V gene sequence: CDR1 KGHSH, CDR2 LQKENI. After removal of 5 bases from V and 2 bases from J, the junction contained 5 bases not matched to a gene. This CDR3 spans 15 amino acids. The CDR3, as DNA: TGTGCCAGCTCATCTGGACTAGCGCTCACAGATACGCAGTATTTT. It specifies CASSSGLALTDTQYF.

This clonotype was counted a few times. The chain uses TRBV10-3 and TRBJ1-2; TRBD1 is a possible D gene (6 bases). V was clipped by 4 bases and J by 1 base, with 13 bases between them. Germline V gives CDR1 ENHRY, CDR2 SYGVKD. The CDR3 is 15 amino acids. The CDR3 is CAISARGPVNYGYTF. For the CDR3, the DNA is TGTGCCATCAGTGCGCGGGGGCCTGTTAACTATGGCTACACCTTC.

Concerning this clonotype itself: The junction departs from germline at one end; a sequencing error may be responsible. V is TRBV4-2 and J is TRBJ2-5; 8 positions match TRBD2. The CDR3 runs to 14 residues. Germline lookup yields CDR1 LGHNA and CDR2 YNFKEQ. The DNA for the CDR3 is TGTGTCAGCAGCCAACAGCGGGGGTTGGAGACCCAGTACTTC. Its protein product is CVSSQQRGLETQYF.

The J gene is TRBJ2-1, the V gene TRBV28; the match to TRBD2 covers 8 bases. Trimming at V came to 6 bases and at J to 7 bases, leaving 20 bases not matched to a gene. Looked up from germline, CDR1 is MDHEN and CDR2 is SYDVKM. CDR3 length equals 18 residues. CDR3 DNA sequence: TGTGCCAGCAGCCTGCTAGCGGGCGCACAGAAAAACGATAATGAGCAGTTCTTC. Translation gives CASSLLAGAQKNDNEQFF.

This clonotype was observed a few times. This chain joins TRBV15 and TRBJ2-5; 7 bases are shared with TRBD2. V was pared by 0 bases and J by 11 bases, with 15 bases of the junction left unmatched. The germline V gene encodes CDR1 LNHNV and CDR2 YYDKDF (reference sequence). This CDR3 contains 16 residues. CDR3 sequence reads: CATSRDLAGASEEQYF. The CDR3 coding sequence is TGTGCCACCAGCAGAGATCTGGCGGGAGCCTCTGAAGAGCAGTACTTC.

This clonotype has more than one count but fewer than ten. This chain links TRBV24-1 with TRBJ2-1; the D gene could be TRBD1 or TRBD2 (5 bases each). Germline CDR1 reads KGHDR; CDR2 reads SFDVKD. Trimming stripped 4 bases from V and 2 bases from J, with 14 bases between. The CDR3 has 16 residues. The CDR3, as DNA: TGTGCCACCAGTGACCCCGAGGGGACCACCTACAATGAGCAGTTCTTC. It specifies CATSDPEGTTYNEQFF.

The chain links TRBV12-3 or TRBV12-4 to TRBJ2-5; D ambiguous. V was clipped by 8 bases and J by 2 bases, with 12 bases between them. This CDR3 comprises 13 residues. The CDR3 protein is CASARLIQETQYF. CDR3 in DNA: TGTGCCAGCGCGCGACTGATACAAGAGACCCAGTACTTC.

The chain joins TRBV20-1 to TRBJ2-1, with D tentatively TRBD2 (5 bases). CDR1 and CDR2 from the germline V gene are DFQATT and SNEGSKA (reference sequence). The CDR3 runs 15 residues. Trimming took off 4 bases at V and 0 bases at J, with 13 bases between the two ends. The CDR3 protein is CSATSGTSSYNEQFF. The CDR3 DNA follows: TGCAGTGCTACAAGCGGTACGAGCTCCTACAATGAGCAGTTCTTC.

This clonotype was seen only a few times. This rearrangement joins TRBV6-1 to TRBJ2-3, with D possibly being TRBD2 (7 bases). Germline V gene data show CDR1 as MNHNS and CDR2 as SASEGT. The V and J ends lost 4 bases and 3 bases respectively, with 14 bases between them. The CDR3 sequence is 15 residues long. CDR3: CASSVGGAPTDTQYF. The CDR3 DNA reads TGTGCCAGCAGTGTTGGGGGGGCCCCAACAGATACGCAGTATTTT.

This chain joins TRBV20-1 and TRBJ2-1; D may be TRBD2 (6 bases). The length of the CDR3 is 13 residues. Germline CDR1 is DFQATT and CDR2 is SNEGSKA (reference sequence). With 6 bases removed from V and 7 bases from J, the gap between germline ends came to 16 bases. CDR3 sequence: CSAIRDFRNEQFF. CDR3 sequence (DNA): TGCAGTGCCATCCGGGACTTCAGGAATGAGCAGTTCTTC.

The chain combines TRBV7-9 with TRBJ2-5; TRBD1 matches at 9 bases. This CDR3 region has 15 residues. Unmatched junction bases numbered 8, after V lost 4 bases and J lost 5 bases. The germline V gene encodes CDR1 SEHNR and CDR2 FQNEAQ (reference sequence). The CDR3 sequence is CASSSEDRGVETQYF. For the CDR3, the DNA is TGTGCCAGCAGCTCAGAGGACAGGGGAGTGGAGACCCAGTACTTC.

The genes are TRBV20-1 and TRBJ2-7; the D gene is possibly TRBD2 (5 bases). V was pared by 2 bases and J by 3 bases, with 14 bases between. The CDR3 loop spans 14 amino acids. Germline CDR1 reads DFQATT; CDR2 reads SNEGSKA (reference sequence). The CDR3 nucleotides read TGCAGTGCTAGACGTTCCGGGAACATCTACGAGCAGTACTTC. Translation: CSARRSGNIYEQYF.

The rearrangement joins TRBV10-3 to TRBJ1-1; D remains unclear. CDR1 is ENHRY and CDR2 is SYGVKD in the germline V gene. This CDR3 comprises 14 residues. V shed 3 bases and J shed 3 bases, with 11 bases lying between them. CDR3 region: CAISEGRQDTEAFF. CDR3 sequence (DNA): TGTGCCATCAGTGAAGGCAGGCAGGACACTGAAGCTTTCTTT.